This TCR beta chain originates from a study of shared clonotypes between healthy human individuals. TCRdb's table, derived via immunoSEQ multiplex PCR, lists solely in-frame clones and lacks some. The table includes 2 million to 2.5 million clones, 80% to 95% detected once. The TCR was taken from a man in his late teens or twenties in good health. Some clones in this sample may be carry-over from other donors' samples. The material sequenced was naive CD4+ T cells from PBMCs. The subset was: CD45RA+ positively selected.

The CDR3 here is CASSLPRGTEAFF. The DNA for the CDR3 is TGTGCCAGCAGCTTACCCAGGGGAACTGAAGCTTTCTTT. The chain combines TRBV7-9 with TRBJ1-1, with D tentatively TRBD1 (6 bases). The germline V gene encodes CDR1 SEHNR and CDR2 FQNEAQ (reference sequence). V lost 2 bases to trimming and J lost 5 bases, with 9 bases between them. The CDR3 extends over 13 amino acids.